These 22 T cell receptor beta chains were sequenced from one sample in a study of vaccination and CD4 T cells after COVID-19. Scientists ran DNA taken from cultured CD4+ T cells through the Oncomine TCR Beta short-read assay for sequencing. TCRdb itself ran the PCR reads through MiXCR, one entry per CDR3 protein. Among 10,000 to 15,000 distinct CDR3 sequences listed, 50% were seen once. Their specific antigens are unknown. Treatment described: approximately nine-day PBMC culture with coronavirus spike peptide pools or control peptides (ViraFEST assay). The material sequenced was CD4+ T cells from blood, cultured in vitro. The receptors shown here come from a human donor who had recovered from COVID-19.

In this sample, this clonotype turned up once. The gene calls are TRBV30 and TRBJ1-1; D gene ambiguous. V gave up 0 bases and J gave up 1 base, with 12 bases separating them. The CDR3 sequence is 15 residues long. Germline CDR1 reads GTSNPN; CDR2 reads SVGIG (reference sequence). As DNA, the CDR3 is TGTGCCTGGAGTGTACCCGAGGCTGGGAACACTGAAGCTTTCTTT. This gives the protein CAWSVPEAGNTEAFF. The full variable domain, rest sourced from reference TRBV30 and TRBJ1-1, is SQTIHQWPATLVQPVGSPLSLECTVEGTSNPNLYWYRQAAGRGLQLLFYSVGIGQISSEVPQNLSASRPQDRQFILSSKKLLLSDSGFYLCAWSVPEAGNTEAFFGQGTRLTVV.

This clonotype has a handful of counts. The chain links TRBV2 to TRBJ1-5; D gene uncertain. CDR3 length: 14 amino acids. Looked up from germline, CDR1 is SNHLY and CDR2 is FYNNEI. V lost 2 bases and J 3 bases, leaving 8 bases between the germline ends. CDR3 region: CASSERLPNQPQHF. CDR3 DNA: TGTGCCAGCAGTGAACGGCTTCCCAATCAGCCCCAGCATTTT.

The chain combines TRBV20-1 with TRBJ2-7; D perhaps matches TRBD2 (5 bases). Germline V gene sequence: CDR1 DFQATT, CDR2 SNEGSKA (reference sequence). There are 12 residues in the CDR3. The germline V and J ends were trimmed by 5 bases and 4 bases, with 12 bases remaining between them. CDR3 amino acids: CSAYRGQYEQYF. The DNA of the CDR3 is TGCAGTGCTTACCGCGGGCAGTACGAGCAGTACTTC.

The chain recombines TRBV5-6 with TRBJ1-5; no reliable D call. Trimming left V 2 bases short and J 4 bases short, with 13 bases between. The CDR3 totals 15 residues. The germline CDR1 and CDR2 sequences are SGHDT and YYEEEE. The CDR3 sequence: CASSFGNSWNQPQHF. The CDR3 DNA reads TGTGCCAGCAGCTTCGGGAACAGTTGGAATCAGCCCCAGCATTTT.

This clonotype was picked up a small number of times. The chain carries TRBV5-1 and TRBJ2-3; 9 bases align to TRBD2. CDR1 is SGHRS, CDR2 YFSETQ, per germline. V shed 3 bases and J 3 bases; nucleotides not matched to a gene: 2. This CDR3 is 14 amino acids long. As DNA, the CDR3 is TGCGCCAGCAGCTCCGCGGGGGGGACAGATACGCAGTATTTT. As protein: CASSSAGGTDTQYF.

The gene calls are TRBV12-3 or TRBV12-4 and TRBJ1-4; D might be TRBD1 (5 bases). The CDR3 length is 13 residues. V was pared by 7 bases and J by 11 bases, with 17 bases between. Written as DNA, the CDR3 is TGTGCCAGCACCATAAGAGCAGGGCAGAAACTGTTTTTT. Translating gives CASTIRAGQKLFF.

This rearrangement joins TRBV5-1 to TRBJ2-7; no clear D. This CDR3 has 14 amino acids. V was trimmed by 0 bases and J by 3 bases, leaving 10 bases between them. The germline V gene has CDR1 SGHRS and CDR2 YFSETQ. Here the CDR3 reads CASSLESHHYEQYF. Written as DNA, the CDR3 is TGCGCCAGCAGCTTGGAGTCACATCACTACGAGCAGTACTTC.

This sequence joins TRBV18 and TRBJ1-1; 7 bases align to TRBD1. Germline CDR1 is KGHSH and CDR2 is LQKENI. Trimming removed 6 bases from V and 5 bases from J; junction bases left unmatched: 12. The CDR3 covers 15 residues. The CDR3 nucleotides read TGTGCCAGCTCCCCCATCGAGGGGGCGCGGACTGAAGCTTTCTTT. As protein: CASSPIEGARTEAFF. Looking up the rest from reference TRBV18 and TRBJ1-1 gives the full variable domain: NAGVMQNPRHLVRRRGQEARLRCSPMKGHSHVYWYRQLPEEGLKFMVYLQKENIIDESGMPKERFSAEFPKEGPSILRIQQVVRGDSAAYFCASSPIEGARTEAFFGQGTRLTVV.

The CDR3: CASSVALRGGLGGELFF. CDR3 DNA sequence: TGTGCCAGCAGCGTAGCTCTCCGGGGGGGCCTCGGCGGGGAGCTGTTTTTT. The chain is built from TRBV9 and TRBJ2-2, with 8 bases fitting TRBD2. Germline assignment: CDR1 SGDLS and CDR2 YYNGEE. Unmatched junction bases numbered 11, after V lost 0 bases and J lost 7 bases. The length of the CDR3 is 17 residues.

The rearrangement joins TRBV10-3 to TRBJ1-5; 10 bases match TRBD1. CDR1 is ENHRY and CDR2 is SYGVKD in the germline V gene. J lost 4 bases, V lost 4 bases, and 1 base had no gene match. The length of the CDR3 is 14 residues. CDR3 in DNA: TGTGCCATCAGTGTGGACAGGGGGAATCAGCCCCAGCATTTT. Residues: CAISVDRGNQPQHF.

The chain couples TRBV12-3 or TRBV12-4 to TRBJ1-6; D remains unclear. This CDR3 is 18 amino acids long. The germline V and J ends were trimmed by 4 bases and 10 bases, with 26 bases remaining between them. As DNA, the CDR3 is TGTGCCAGCAGTTCCCCATCGTTAATGCGAAGTGTTCGGTCACCCCTCCACTTT. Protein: CASSSPSLMRSVRSPLHF.

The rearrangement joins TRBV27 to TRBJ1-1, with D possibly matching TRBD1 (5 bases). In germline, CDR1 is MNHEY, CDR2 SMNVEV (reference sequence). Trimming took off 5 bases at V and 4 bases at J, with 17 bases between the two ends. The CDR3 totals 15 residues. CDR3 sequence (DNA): TGTGCCAGCAGTGCAAATTATCGCGGGGGCACTGAAGCTTTCTTT. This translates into CASSANYRGGTEAFF.

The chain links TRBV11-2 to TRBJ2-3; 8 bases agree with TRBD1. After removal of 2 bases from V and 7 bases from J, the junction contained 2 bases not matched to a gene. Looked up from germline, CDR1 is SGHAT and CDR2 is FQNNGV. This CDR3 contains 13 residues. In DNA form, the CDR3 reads TGTGCCAGCAGCTTACAGGGGGCTTATACGCAGTATTTT. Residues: CASSLQGAYTQYF.

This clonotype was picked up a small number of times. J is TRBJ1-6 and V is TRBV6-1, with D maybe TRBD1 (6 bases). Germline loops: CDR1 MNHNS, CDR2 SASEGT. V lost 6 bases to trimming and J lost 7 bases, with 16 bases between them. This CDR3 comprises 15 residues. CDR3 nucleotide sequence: TGTGCCAGCAGCTTAAGGGGGGCCGAAAATTCACCCCTCCACTTT. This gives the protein CASSLRGAENSPLHF.

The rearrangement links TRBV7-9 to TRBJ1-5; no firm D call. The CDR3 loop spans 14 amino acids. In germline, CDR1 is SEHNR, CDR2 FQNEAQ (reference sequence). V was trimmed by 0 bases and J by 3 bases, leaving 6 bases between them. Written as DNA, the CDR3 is TGTGCCAGCAGCTTAGCACAGCACAATCAGCCCCAGCATTTT. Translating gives CASSLAQHNQPQHF.

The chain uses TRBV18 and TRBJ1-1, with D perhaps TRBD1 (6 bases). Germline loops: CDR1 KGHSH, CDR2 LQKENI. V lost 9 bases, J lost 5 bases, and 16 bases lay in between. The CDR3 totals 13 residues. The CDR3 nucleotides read TGTGCCAGTCAGGCAGGGGAGTCGACTGAAGCTTTCTTT. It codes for CASQAGESTEAFF.

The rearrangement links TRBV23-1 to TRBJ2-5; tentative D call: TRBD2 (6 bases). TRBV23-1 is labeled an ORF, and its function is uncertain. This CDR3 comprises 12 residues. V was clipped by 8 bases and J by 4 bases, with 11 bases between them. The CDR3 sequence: CASRGFGETQYF. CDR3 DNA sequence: TGCGCCAGCCGGGGGTTTGGAGAGACCCAGTACTTC.

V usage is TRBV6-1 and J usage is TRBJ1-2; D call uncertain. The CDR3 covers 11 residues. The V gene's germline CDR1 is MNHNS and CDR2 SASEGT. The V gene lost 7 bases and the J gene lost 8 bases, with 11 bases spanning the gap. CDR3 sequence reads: CASTSQEGYTF. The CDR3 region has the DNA TGTGCCAGCACTTCCCAGGAGGGCTACACCTTC.

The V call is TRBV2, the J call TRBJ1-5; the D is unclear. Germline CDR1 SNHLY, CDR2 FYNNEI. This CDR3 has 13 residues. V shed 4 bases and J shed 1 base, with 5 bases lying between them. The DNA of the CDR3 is TGTGCCAGCAGTGGGGAGAGCAATCAGCCCCAGCATTTT. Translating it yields CASSGESNQPQHF.

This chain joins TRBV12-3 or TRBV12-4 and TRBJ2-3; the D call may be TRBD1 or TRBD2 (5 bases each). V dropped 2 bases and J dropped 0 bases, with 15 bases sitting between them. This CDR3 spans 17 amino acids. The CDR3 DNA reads TGTGCCAGCAGTTTATCCCCGGGGCTGGGGAGCACAGATACGCAGTATTTT. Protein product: CASSLSPGLGSTDTQYF.

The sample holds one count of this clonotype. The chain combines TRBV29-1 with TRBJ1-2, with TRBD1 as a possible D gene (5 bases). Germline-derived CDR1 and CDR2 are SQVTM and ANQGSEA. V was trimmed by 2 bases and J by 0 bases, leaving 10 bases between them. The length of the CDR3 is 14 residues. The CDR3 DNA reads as TGCAGCGTTGAAAGACAGCCCTCTAACTATGGCTACACCTTC. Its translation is CSVERQPSNYGYTF. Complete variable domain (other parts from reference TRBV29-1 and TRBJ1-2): SAVISQKPSRDICQRGTSLTIQCQVDSQVTMMFWYRQQPGQSLTLIATANQGSEATYESGFVIDKFPISRPNLTFSTLTVSNMSPEDSSIYLCSVERQPSNYGYTFGSGTRLTVV.

Here the CDR3 reads CASSLASSGGEQYF. The CDR3 coding sequence is TGTGCCAGCAGCTTAGCCTCTAGCGGTGGCGAGCAGTACTTC. V gene TRBV11-3 combines with J gene TRBJ2-7; 7 bases are a match to TRBD2. The CDR3 is made up of 14 amino acids. V lost 1 base, J lost 6 bases, and 6 bases stayed unmatched. Germline loops: CDR1 SGHNT, CDR2 YENEEA.